This TCR beta chain was documented in a study of response to subunit inactivated influenza vaccine. Study results and limitations: The authors proposed limited new T cell recruitment per seasonal influenza vaccination.

This clonotype has a handful of counts. Its cognate antigen is unknown. Trimming removed 4 bases from V and 0 bases from J, with 10 bases in between. Germline V CDR1 and CDR2: SGHRS, YFSETQ. The length of the CDR3 is 15 residues. One entry per CDR3 protein, called by TCRdb with MiXCR from the RT-PCR reads. The sample carries hundreds of thousands of distinct CDR3 sequences, roughly 25% recorded once. The TCR originated in a man aged 50 to 59 who received an inactivated influenza vaccine. Sequenced material: CD4+ T cells sorted from PBMCs, taken 4 to 6 days after vaccination. The rearrangement links TRBV5-1 to TRBJ2-2; possible D gene TRBD1, 6 bases. The CDR3 DNA sequence: TGCGCCAGCAGCCATGGACAGACGAACACCGGGGAGCTGTTTTTT. It codes for CASSHGQTNTGELFF.